This is a list of T cell receptor beta chains from one sample in a study of T-cell reconstitution after alpha-beta-depleted transplantation in children. One entry per CDR3 protein, called by TCRdb with MiXCR from the PCR reads. The sample lists roughly 310,000 distinct CDR3 sequences, 23% occurring once. Here the sequenced sample was PBMCs, mostly from graft donor cells, taken 180 days after TCRalphabeta/CD19-depleted stem cell transplant. The receptors come from a male patient aged 5 to 17 who had a stem cell transplant for acute lymphoblastic leukemia, so the T cells may come from the graft donor. Each CDR3 is given with its conserved first and last residue. D genes are given only for firm matches. Rows may omit the clone size; those that give it use once, few, many or a size class.

d_call	v_call	j_call	clone_size	cdr3_aa	cdr3_nt
NA	TRBV5-1	TRBJ1-1	many	CASSSQGRNTEAFF	TGCGCCAGCAGCTCACAGGGTAGGAACACTGAAGCTTTCTTT
NA	TRBV12-3/TRBV12-4	TRBJ1-1	NA	CASSPDIINTEAFF	TGTGCCAGCAGTCCCGACATTATTAACACTGAAGCTTTCTTT
NA	TRBV29-1	TRBJ1-2	few	CSVVFGAYGYTF	TGCAGCGTTGTCTTCGGTGCCTATGGCTACACCTTC
TRBD2	TRBV20-1	TRBJ2-2	NA	CSARFGRAGELFF	TGCAGTGCGAGGTTTGGGAGGGCCGGGGAGCTGTTTTTT
NA	TRBV12-3/TRBV12-4	TRBJ1-1	few	CASSNPWENTEAFF	TGTGCCAGCAGCAATCCTTGGGAGAACACTGAAGCTTTCTTT
TRBD2	TRBV9	TRBJ2-3	few	CASSVGLAGKSTDTQYF	TGTGCCAGCAGCGTAGGTCTAGCGGGAAAAAGCACAGATACGCAGTATTTT
NA	TRBV3-1	TRBJ1-2	NA	CASSRDRLYGYTF	TGTGCCAGCAGCCGAGACAGGCTCTATGGCTACACCTTC
TRBD2	TRBV7-3	TRBJ2-1	few	CASSFRVGTTNEQFF	TGTGCCAGCAGCTTTAGGGTAGGGACTACAAATGAGCAGTTCTTC
TRBD2	TRBV5-1	TRBJ2-1	NA	CASSASGTRAYNEQFF	TGCGCCAGCAGCGCATCCGGGACTAGAGCTTACAATGAGCAGTTCTTC
NA	TRBV12-3/TRBV12-4	TRBJ2-1	NA	CAGRGFRASHFSYNEQFF	TGTGCCGGCAGGGGATTCCGGGCCTCCCACTTCTCCTACAATGAGCAGTTCTTC
TRBD2	TRBV3-1	TRBJ2-3	few	CASSLRLAGIDTQYF	TGTGCCAGCAGCCTCCGACTAGCGGGAATAGATACGCAGTATTTT
TRBD1	TRBV7-9	TRBJ1-1	NA	CASSSTGVRVTEAFF	TGTGCCAGCAGCTCGACAGGGGTGAGGGTTACTGAAGCTTTCTTT
TRBD1	TRBV5-1	TRBJ2-3	NA	CASSLRVTGGAGDTQYF	TGCGCCAGCAGCTTGCGAGTGACAGGGGGCGCAGGGGATACGCAGTATTTT
TRBD2	TRBV5-1	TRBJ2-2	NA	CASSLDPMREYTGELFF	TGCGCCAGCAGCTTGGATCCCATGCGGGAGTACACCGGGGAGCTGTTTTTT
TRBD2	TRBV12-3/TRBV12-4	TRBJ2-7	NA	CASSGASGRNEQYF	TGTGCCAGCAGTGGGGCTAGCGGGAGGAACGAGCAGTACTTC
TRBD1	TRBV4-2	TRBJ1-2	few	CASSPDRISYGYTF	TGTGCCAGCAGCCCGGACAGGATATCTTATGGCTACACCTTC
TRBD2	TRBV20-1	TRBJ2-5	few	CSVAGPVGLGETQYF	TGCAGTGTTGCAGGCCCGGTCGGACTAGGGGAGACCCAGTACTTC
TRBD1	TRBV5-6	TRBJ1-2	NA	CATSQGANGYTF	TGTGCCACCTCACAGGGGGCGAATGGCTACACCTTC
NA	TRBV11-2	TRBJ2-7	few	CASTRTRYEQYF	TGTGCCAGCACCCGTACTCGCTACGAGCAGTACTTC
NA	TRBV20-1	TRBJ2-3	few	CSARDRAAGTQYF	TGCAGTGCTAGAGATCGGGCGGCGGGTACGCAGTATTTT